The entry below describes one T cell receptor beta chain. This sample was included in a study of blood T cell repertoires in COVID-19. Looking at the study overall: Spain, Italy and the United States supplied samples that represented acute and convalescent COVID-19. T cells, B-cell-depleted T cells, or PBMCs provided the cDNA or gDNA that served as material.

Germline-derived CDR1 and CDR2 are KGHDR and SFDVKD. The CDR3 extends over 16 amino acids. V was pared by 4 bases and J by 5 bases, with 16 bases between. How the authors handled the data: Reference gene primer amplification yielded estimated nucleated cell counts. Clones were read by immunoSEQ multiplex PCR, and TCRdb kept only the in-frame ones, dropping some. V and J calls and clone size are those listed in that table; D and trimming were worked out from the DNA. The sample lists tens of thousands of clones, approximately 86% occurring once. The chain links TRBV24-1 to TRBJ2-2; D is possibly TRBD2 (6 bases). Sequencing used peripheral blood. This receptor was obtained from a woman over 75 with acute or convalescent COVID-19. CDR3 amino acids: CATSDAAEAGTGELFF. The CDR3 bases are TGTGCCACCAGTGACGCTGCGGAGGCGGGGACCGGGGAGCTGTTTTTT.